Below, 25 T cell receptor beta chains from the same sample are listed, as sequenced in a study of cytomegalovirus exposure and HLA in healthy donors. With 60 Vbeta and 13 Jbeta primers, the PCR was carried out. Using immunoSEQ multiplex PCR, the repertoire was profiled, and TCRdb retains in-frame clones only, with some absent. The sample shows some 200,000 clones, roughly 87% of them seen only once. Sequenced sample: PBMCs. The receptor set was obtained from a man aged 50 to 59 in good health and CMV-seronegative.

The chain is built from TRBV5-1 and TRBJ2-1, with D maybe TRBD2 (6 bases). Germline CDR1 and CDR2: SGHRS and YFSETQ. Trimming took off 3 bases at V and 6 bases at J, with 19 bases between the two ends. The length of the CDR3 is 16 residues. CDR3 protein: CASSYVGGTSPNEQFF. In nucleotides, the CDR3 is TGCGCCAGCAGCTACGTAGGCGGGACCTCACCCAATGAGCAGTTCTTC. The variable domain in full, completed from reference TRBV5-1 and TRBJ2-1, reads KAGVTQTPRYLIKTRGQQVTLSCSPISGHRSVSWYQQTPGQGLQFLFEYFSETQRNKGNFPGRFSGRQFSNSRSEMNVSTLELGDSALYLCASSYVGGTSPNEQFFGPGTRLTVL.

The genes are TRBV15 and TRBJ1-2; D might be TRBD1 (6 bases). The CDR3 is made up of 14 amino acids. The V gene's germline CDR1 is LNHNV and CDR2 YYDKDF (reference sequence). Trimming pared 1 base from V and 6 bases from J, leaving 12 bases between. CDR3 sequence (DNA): TGTGCCACCAGCAGAGTACAGGGAGGGAATGGCTACACCTTC. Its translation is CATSRVQGGNGYTF. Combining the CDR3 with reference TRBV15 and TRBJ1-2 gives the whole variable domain DAMVIQNPRYQVTQFGKPVTLSCSQTLNHNVMYWYQQKSSQAPKLLFHYYDKDFNNEADTPDNFQSRRPNTSFCFLDIRSPGLGDTAMYLCATSRVQGGNGYTFGSGTRLTVV.

CDR3 sequence (DNA): TGTGCCAGCAGACCGACAGGGCCTTACGAGCAGTACTTC. It translates to CASRPTGPYEQYF. The V gene is TRBV5-8, the J gene TRBJ2-7, with 7 bases identical to TRBD1. Germline CDR1 is SGHTS and CDR2 is YDEGEE. Germline trimming cut 5 bases from V and 4 bases from J; bases unmatched to any gene: 6. The CDR3 is 13 amino acids.

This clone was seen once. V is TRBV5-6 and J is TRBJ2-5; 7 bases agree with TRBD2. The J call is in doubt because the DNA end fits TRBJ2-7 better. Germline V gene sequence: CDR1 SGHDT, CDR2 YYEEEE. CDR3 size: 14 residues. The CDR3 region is CASSRREPTYEQYF. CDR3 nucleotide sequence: TGTGCCAGCAGCCGGCGGGAGCCCACTTACGAGCAGTACTTC.

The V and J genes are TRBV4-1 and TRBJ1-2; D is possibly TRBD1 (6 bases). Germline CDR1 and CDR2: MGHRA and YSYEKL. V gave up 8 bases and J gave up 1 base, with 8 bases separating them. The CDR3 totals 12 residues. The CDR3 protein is CASSQGNYGYTF. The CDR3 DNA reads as TGCGCCAGCTCACAGGGTAACTATGGCTACACCTTC.

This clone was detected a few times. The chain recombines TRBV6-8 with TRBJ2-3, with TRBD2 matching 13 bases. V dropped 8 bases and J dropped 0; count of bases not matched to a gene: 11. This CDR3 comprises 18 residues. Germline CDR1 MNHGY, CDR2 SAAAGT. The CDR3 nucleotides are TGTGCCAGCGACCCCGGGACTAGCGGGACTTGTAGCACAGATACGCAGTATTTT. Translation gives CASDPGTSGTCSTDTQYF.

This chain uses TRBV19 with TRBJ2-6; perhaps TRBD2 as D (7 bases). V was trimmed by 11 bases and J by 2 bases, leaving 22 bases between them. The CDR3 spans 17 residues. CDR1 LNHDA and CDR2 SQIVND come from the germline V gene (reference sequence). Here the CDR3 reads CASEGQVGGPGANVLTF. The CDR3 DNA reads TGTGCCTCCGAGGGGCAGGTGGGGGGGCCTGGGGCCAACGTCCTGACTTTC.

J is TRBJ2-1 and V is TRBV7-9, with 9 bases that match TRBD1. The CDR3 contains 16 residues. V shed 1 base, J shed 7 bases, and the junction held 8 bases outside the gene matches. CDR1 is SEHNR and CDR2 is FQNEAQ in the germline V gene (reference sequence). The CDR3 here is CASSLVGQGIRNEQFF. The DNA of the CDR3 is TGTGCCAGCAGCTTAGTGGGACAGGGTATTCGGAATGAGCAGTTCTTC.

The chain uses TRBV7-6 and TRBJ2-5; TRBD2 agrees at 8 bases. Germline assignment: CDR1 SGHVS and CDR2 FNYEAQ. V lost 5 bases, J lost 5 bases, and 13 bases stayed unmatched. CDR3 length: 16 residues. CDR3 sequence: CASSPAFGRGGETQYF. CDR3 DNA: TGTGCCAGCAGCCCTGCTTTCGGGAGGGGAGGGGAGACCCAGTACTTC. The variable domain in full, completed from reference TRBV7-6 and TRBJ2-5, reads GAGVSQSPRYKVTKRGQDVALRCDPISGHVSLYWYRQALGQGPEFLTYFNYEAQQDKSGLPNDRFSAERPEGSISTLTIQRTEQRDSAMYRCASSPAFGRGGETQYFGPGTRLLVL.

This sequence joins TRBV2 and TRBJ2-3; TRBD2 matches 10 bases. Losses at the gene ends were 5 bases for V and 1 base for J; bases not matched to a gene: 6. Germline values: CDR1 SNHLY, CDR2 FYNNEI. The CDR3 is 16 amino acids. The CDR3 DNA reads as TGTGCCAGCAGTCCTAGAGCGGGAGGGGGCACAGATACGCAGTATTTT. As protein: CASSPRAGGGTDTQYF.

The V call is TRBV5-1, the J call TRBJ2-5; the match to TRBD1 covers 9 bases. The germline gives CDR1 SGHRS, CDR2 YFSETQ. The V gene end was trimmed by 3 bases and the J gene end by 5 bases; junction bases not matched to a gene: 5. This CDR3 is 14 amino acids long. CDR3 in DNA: TGCGCCAGCAGCTACCGACAGGGGGGGGAGACCCAGTACTTC. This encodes CASSYRQGGETQYF.

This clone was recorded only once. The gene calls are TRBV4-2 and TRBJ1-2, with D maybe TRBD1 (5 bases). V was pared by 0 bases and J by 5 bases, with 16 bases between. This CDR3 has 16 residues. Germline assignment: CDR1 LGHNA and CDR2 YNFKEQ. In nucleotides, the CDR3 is TGTGCCAGCAGCCAAGATATGGCAGGGCTGTGGTATGGCTACACCTTC. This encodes CASSQDMAGLWYGYTF.

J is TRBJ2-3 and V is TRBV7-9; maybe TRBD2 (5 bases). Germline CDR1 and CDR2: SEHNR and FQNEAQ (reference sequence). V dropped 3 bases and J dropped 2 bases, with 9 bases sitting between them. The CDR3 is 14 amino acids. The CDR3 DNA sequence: TGTGCCAGCAGCTTTGAGGGTCTCACAGATACGCAGTATTTT. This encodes CASSFEGLTDTQYF.

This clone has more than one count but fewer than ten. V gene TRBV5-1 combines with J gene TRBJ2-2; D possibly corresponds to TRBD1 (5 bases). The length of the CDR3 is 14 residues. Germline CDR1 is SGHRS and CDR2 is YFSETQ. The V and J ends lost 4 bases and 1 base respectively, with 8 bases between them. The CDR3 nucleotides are TGCGCCAGCAGCATCCAGGGGAACACCGGGGAGCTGTTTTTT. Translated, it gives CASSIQGNTGELFF.

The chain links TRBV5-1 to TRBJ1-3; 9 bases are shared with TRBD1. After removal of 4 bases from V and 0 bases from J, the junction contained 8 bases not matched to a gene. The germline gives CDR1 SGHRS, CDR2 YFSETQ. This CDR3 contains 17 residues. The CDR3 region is CASSPEGQGSSGNTIYF. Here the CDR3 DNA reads TGCGCCAGCAGCCCCGAGGGACAGGGATCCTCTGGAAACACCATATATTTT.

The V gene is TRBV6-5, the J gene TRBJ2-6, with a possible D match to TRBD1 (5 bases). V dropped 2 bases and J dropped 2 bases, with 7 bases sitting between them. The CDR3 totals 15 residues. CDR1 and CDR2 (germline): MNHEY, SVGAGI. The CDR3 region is CASSYQGAGANVLTF. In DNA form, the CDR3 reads TGTGCCAGCAGTTACCAGGGCGCTGGGGCCAACGTCCTGACTTTC.

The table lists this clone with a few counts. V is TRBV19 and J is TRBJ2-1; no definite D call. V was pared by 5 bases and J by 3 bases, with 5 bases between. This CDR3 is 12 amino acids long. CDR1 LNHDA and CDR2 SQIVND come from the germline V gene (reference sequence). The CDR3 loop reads CASSVGYNEQFF. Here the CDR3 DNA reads TGTGCCAGTAGTGTCGGCTACAATGAGCAGTTCTTC.

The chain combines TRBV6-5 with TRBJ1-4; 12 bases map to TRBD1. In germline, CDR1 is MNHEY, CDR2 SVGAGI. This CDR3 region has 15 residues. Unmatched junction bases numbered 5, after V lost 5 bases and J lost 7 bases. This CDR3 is CASSRDRGLGEKLFF. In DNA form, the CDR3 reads TGTGCCAGCAGTAGGGACAGGGGGCTTGGTGAAAAACTGTTTTTT.

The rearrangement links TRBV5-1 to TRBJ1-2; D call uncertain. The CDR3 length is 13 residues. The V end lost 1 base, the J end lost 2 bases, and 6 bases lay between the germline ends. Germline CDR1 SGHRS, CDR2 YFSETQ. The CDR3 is CASSLNTNYGYTF. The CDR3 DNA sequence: TGCGCCAGCAGCTTGAACACCAACTATGGCTACACCTTC.

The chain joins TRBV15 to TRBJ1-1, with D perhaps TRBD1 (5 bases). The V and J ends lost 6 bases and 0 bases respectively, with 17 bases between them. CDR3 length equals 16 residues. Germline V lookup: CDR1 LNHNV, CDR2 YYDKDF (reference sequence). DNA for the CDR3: TGTGCCACCAGGTTTGGGGGGGGTACACTGAACACTGAAGCTTTCTTT. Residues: CATRFGGGTLNTEAFF.

The CDR3 DNA reads as TGTGCCAGCAGCCCGACAGGGCTGTTCACTGAAGCTTTCTTT. Translation: CASSPTGLFTEAFF. This rearrangement joins TRBV28 to TRBJ1-1; the match to TRBD1 covers 7 bases. Trimming removed 6 bases from V and 4 bases from J; junction bases left unmatched: 8. Germline loops: CDR1 MDHEN, CDR2 SYDVKM. CDR3 length: 14 amino acids. The full variable domain, completed using reference TRBV28 and TRBJ1-1, is DVKVTQSSRYLVKRTGEKVFLECVQDMDHENMFWYRQDPGLGLRLIYFSYDVKMKEKGDIPEGYSVSREKKERFSLILESASTNQTSMYLCASSPTGLFTEAFFGQGTRLTVV.

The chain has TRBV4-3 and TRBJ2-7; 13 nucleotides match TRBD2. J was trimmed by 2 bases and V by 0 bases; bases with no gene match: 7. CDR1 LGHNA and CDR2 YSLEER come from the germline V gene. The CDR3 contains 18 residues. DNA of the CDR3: TGCGCCAGCAGCCAAGATCCCGGACTAGCGGGAGCCCCCTACGAGCAGTACTTC. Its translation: CASSQDPGLAGAPYEQYF.

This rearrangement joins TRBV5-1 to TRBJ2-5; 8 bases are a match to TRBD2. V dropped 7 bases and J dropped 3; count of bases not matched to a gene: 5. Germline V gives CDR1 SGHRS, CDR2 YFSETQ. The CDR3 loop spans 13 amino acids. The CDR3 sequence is CASRRGGEETQYF. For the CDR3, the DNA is TGCGCCAGCCGTCGGGGGGGCGAAGAGACCCAGTACTTC.

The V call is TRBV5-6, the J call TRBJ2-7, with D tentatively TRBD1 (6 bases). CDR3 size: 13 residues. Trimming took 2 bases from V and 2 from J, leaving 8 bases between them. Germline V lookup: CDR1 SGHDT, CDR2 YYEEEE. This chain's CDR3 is CASSFTGTYEQYF. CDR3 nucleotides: TGTGCCAGCAGCTTTACAGGGACCTACGAGCAGTACTTC.

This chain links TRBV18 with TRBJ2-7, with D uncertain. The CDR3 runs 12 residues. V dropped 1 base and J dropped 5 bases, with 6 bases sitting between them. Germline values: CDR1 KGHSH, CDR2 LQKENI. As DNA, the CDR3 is TGTGCCAGCTCACCACTCACTCACGAGCAGTACTTC. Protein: CASSPLTHEQYF.